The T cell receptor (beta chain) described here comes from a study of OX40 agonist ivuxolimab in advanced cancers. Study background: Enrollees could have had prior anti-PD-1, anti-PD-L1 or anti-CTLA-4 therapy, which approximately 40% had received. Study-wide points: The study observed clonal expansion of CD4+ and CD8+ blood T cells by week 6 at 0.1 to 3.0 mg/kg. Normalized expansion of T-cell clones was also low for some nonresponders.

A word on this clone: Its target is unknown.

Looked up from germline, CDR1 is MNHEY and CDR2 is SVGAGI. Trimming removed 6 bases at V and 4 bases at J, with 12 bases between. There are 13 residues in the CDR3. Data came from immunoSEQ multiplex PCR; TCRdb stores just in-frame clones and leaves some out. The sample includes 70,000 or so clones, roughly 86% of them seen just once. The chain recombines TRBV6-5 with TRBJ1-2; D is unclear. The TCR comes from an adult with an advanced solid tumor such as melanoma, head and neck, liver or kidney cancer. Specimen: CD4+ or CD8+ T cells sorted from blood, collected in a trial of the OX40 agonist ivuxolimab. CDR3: CASRTGLTYGYTF. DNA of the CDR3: TGTGCCAGCAGAACGGGCCTCACCTATGGCTACACCTTC.